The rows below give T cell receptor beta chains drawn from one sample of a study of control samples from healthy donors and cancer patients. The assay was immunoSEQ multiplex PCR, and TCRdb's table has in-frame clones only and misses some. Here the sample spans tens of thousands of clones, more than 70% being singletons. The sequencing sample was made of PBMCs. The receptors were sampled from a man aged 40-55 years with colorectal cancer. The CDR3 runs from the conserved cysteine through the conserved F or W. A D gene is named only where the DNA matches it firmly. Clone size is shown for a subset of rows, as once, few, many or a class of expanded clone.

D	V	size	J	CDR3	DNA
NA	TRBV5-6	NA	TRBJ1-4	CASSLDSHNEKLFF	TGTGCCAGCAGCTTGGACAGCCACAATGAAAAACTGTTTTTT
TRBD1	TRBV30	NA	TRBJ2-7	CAWSSPGTGSREQYF	TGTGCCTGGAGTTCTCCCGGGACAGGGTCTCGGGAGCAGTACTTC
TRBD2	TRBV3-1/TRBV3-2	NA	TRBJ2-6	CASSQVGGRSSWNSGANVLTF	TGTGCCAGCAGCCAAGTGGGAGGGAGGTCATCATGGAATTCTGGGGCCAACGTCCTGACTTTC
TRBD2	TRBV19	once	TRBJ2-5	CASSMGLAGSQETQYF	TGTGCCAGTAGTATGGGTCTAGCGGGAAGTCAAGAGACCCAGTACTTC
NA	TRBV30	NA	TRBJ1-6	CAWSKGSYNSPLHF	TGTGCCTGGAGCAAGGGCTCCTATAATTCACCCCTCCACTTT
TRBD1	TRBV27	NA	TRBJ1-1	CASSLRTGYYEAFF	TGTGCCAGCAGTTTACGGACAGGGTATTATGAAGCTTTCTTT
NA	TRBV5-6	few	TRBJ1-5	CASSSTDGGGNQPQHF	TGTGCCAGCAGCTCAACGGATGGTGGTGGCAATCAGCCCCAGCATTTT
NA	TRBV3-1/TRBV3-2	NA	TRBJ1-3	CASSPREGAGNTIYF	TGTGCCAGCAGCCCGAGGGAGGGAGCTGGAAACACCATATATTTT
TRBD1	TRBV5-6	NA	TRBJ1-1	CASSRTGTEAFF	TGTGCCAGCAGCAGGACAGGCACTGAAGCTTTCTTT
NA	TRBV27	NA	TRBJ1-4	CASSLTGGKLFF	TGTGCCAGCAGTTTGACCGGTGGAAAACTGTTTTTT
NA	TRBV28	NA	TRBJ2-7	CASSSGRAHYEQYF	TGTGCCAGCAGTTCGGGCAGGGCCCACTACGAGCAGTACTTC
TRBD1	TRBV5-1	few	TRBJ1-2	CASSFGDSNYGYTF	TGCGCCAGCAGCTTCGGGGACAGTAACTATGGCTACACCTTC
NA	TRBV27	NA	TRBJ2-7	CASSLSGWWIHEQYF	TGTGCCAGCAGTTTATCGGGCTGGTGGATCCACGAGCAGTACTTC
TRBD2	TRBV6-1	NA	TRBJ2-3	CASSERLAGGDTQYF	TGTGCCAGCAGTGAAAGGTTAGCGGGAGGAGATACGCAGTATTTT
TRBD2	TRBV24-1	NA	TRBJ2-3	CATSDLAGGLTDTQYF	TGTGCCACCAGTGACTTAGCGGGAGGTTTAACAGATACGCAGTATTTT
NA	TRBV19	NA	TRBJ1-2	CASSMKATGPYGYTF	TGTGCCAGTAGTATGAAGGCTACTGGGCCCTATGGCTACACCTTC
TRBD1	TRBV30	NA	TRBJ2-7	CAWRDRAYSYEQYF	TGTGCCTGGAGGGACAGGGCTTACTCCTACGAGCAGTACTTC
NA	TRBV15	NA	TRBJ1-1	CATSTYLNTEAFF	TGTGCCACCAGCACTTATCTGAACACTGAAGCTTTCTTT
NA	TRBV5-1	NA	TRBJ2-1	CASSFTLGEQFF	TGCGCCAGCAGCTTTACTTTGGGTGAGCAGTTCTTC
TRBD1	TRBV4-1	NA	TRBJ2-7	CASSQIQGGEQYF	TGCGCCAGCAGCCAAATACAGGGGGGTGAGCAGTACTTC
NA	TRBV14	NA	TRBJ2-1	CASTSGVAMYEQFF	TGTGCCAGTACCTCAGGGGTGGCAATGTATGAGCAGTTCTTC
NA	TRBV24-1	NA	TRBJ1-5	CATSDFDSNQPQHF	TGTGCCACCAGTGATTTCGATAGCAATCAGCCCCAGCATTTT
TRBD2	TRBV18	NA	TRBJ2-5	CASSPRASGGETQYF	TGTGCCAGCTCACCACGGGCTAGCGGAGGAGAGACCCAGTACTTC
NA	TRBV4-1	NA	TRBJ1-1	CASSQPLKRGNTEAFF	TGCGCCAGCAGTCAACCTTTAAAACGGGGGAACACTGAAGCTTTCTTT
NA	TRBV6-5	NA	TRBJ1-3	CASSYSSGTGNTIYF	TGTGCCAGCAGTTACTCGTCCGGGACTGGAAACACCATATATTTT
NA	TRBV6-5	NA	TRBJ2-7	CASSLGPTYEQYF	TGTGCCAGTTCACTAGGCCCAACCTACGAGCAGTACTTC
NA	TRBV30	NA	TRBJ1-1	CAWGRRGTEAFF	TGTGCCTGGGGACGGCGAGGTACTGAAGCTTTCTTT
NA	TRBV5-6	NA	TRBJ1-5	CASSFGTPSSNQPQHF	TGTGCCAGCAGCTTCGGGACACCGTCTAGCAATCAGCCCCAGCATTTT
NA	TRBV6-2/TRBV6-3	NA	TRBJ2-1	CASSGTSAYNEQFF	TGTGCCAGCAGTGGGACATCAGCTTACAATGAGCAGTTCTTC
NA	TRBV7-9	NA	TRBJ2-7	CASSGRSYEQYF	TGTGCCAGCAGTGGGAGATCCTACGAGCAGTACTTC
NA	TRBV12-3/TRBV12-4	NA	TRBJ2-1	CASSATGIEQFF	TGTGCCAGCAGCGCAACAGGGATTGAGCAGTTCTTC
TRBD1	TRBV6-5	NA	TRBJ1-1	CASSYSRDRRNTEAFF	TGTGCCAGCAGTTACAGCCGGGACAGGCGGAACACTGAAGCTTTCTTT
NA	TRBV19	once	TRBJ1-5	CASTLVGGRLSNQPQHF	TGTGCCAGTACCCTCGTCGGGGGTCGACTGAGCAATCAGCCCCAGCATTTT
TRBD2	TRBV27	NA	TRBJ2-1	CASKTSATEQFF	TGTGCCAGCAAGACTAGCGCCACTGAGCAGTTCTTC
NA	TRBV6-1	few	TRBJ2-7	CASSDGNYEQYF	TGTGCCAGCAGTGACGGAAACTACGAGCAGTACTTC
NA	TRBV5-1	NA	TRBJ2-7	CASSHTGYEQYF	TGCGCCAGCAGCCATACGGGCTACGAGCAGTACTTC
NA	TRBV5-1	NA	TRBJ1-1	CASSFQAGLNTEAFF	TGCGCCAGCAGCTTCCAGGCGGGGCTGAACACTGAAGCTTTCTTT
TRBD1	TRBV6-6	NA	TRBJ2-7	CASSYSNGRGYEQYF	TGTGCCAGCAGTTACTCTAACGGCAGGGGGTACGAGCAGTACTTC
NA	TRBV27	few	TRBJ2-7	CASGKGLEQYF	TGTGCCAGCGGTAAGGGACTCGAGCAGTACTTC
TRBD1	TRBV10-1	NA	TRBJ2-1	CASSESRGPDEQFF	TGCGCCAGCAGTGAGTCTAGGGGGCCCGATGAGCAGTTCTTC
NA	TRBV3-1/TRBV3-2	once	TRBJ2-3	CASSQAGRLSTDTQYF	TGTGCCAGCAGCCAAGCTGGGCGGCTCAGCACAGATACGCAGTATTTT
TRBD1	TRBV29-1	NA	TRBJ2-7	CSGIGTDYEQYF	TGCAGCGGTATCGGGACAGACTACGAGCAGTACTTC
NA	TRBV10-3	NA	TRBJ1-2	CAISELRSEANYGYTF	TGTGCCATCAGTGAGTTGAGGTCGGAAGCTAACTATGGCTACACCTTC